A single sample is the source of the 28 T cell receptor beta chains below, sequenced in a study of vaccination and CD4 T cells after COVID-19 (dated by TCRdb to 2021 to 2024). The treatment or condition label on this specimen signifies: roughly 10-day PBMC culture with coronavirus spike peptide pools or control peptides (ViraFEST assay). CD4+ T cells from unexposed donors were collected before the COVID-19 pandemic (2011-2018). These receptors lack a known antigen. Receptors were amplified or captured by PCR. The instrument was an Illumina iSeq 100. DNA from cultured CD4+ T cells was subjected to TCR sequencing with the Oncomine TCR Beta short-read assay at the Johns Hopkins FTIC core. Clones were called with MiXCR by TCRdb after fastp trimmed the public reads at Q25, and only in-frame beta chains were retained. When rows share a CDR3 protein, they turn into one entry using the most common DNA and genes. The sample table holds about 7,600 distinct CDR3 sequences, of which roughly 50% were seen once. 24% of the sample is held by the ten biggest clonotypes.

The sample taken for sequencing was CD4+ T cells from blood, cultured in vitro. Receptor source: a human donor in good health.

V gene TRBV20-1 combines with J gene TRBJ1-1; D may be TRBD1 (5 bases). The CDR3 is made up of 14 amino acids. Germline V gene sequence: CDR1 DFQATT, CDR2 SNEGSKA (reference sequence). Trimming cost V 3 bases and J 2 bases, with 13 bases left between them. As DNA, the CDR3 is TGCAGTGCTAGCTTTGGCGACAGAAACACTGAAGCTTTCTTT. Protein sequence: CSASFGDRNTEAFF.

Here the CDR3 reads CASSSRQGAFPEAFF. In DNA form, the CDR3 reads TGTGCCAGCAGTTCCAGACAGGGGGCTTTCCCTGAAGCTTTCTTT. The J gene is TRBJ1-1, the V gene TRBV28; 10 bases align to TRBD1. V shed 4 bases and J 6 bases; nucleotides not matched to a gene: 8. The CDR3 totals 15 residues. Germline assignment: CDR1 MDHEN and CDR2 SYDVKM.

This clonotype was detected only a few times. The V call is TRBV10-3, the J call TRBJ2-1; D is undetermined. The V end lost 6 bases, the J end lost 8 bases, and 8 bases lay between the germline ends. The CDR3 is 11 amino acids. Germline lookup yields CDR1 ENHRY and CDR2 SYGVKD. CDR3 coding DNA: TGTGCCATCAGGGAGATCGATGAGCAGTTCTTC. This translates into CAIREIDEQFF.

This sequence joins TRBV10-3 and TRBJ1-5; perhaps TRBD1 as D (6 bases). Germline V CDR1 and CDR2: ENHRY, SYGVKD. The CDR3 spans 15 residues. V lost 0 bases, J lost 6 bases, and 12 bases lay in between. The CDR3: CAISESGQRAQPQHF. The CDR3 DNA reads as TGTGCCATCAGTGAGTCGGGACAAAGGGCTCAGCCCCAGCATTTT.

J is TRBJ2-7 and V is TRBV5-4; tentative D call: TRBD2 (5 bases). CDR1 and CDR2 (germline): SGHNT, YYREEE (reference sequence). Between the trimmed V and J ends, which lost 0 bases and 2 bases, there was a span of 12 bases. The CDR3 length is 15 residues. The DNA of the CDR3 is TGTGCCAGCAGCTTGGACAGCGGTAATACCTACGAGCAGTACTTC. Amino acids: CASSLDSGNTYEQYF.

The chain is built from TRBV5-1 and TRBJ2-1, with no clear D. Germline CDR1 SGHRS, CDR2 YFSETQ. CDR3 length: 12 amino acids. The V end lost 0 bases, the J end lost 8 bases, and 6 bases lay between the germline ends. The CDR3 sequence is CASSLDGHEQFF. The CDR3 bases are TGCGCCAGCAGCTTGGATGGCCATGAGCAGTTCTTC.

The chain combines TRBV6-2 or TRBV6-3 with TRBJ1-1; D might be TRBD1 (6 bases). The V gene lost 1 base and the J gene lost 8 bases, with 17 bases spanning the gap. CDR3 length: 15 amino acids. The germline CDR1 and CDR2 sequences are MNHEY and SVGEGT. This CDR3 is CASSYWTAGRLEAFF. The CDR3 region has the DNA TGTGCCAGCAGTTACTGGACAGCCGGTCGCCTCGAAGCTTTCTTT.

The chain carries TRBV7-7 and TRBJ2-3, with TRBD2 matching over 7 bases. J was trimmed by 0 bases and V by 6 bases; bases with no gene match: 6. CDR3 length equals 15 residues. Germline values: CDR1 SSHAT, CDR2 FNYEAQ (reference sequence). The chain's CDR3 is CASSSTSSSTDTQYF. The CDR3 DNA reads TGTGCCAGCAGTTCGACTAGCTCGAGCACAGATACGCAGTATTTT. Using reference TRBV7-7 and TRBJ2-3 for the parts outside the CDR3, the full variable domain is GAGVSQSPRYKVTKRGQDVTLRCDPISSHATLYWYQQALGQGPEFLTYFNYEAQPDKSGLPSDRFSAERPEGSISTLTIQRTEQRDSAMYRCASSSTSSSTDTQYFGPGTRLTVL.

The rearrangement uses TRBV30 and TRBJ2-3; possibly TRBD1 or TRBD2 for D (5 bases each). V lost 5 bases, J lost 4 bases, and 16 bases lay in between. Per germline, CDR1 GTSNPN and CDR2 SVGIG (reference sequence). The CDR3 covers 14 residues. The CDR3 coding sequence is TGTGCCTGGGGGTTGCAAGGGGACGCAGATACGCAGTATTTT. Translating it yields CAWGLQGDADTQYF.

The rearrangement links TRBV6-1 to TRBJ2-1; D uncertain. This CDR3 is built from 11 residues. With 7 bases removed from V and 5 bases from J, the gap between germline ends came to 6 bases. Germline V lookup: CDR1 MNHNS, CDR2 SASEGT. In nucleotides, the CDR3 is TGTGCCAGCAACCGAAACAATGAGCAGTTCTTC. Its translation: CASNRNNEQFF.

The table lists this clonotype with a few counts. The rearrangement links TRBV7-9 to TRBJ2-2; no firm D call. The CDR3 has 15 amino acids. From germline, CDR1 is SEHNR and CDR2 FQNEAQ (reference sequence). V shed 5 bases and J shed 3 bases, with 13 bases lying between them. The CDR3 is CASSPAALDTGELFF. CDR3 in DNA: TGTGCCAGCAGCCCCGCGGCCTTAGACACCGGGGAGCTGTTTTTT.

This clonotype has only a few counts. CDR3 coding DNA: TGCAGTGCTACCGACAACAGAGAGACCCAGTACTTC. Its translation is CSATDNRETQYF. The chain joins TRBV20-1 to TRBJ2-5; D unresolved. V was clipped by 4 bases and J by 4 bases, with 10 bases between them. Germline V gene sequence: CDR1 DFQATT, CDR2 SNEGSKA (reference sequence). The CDR3 totals 12 residues.

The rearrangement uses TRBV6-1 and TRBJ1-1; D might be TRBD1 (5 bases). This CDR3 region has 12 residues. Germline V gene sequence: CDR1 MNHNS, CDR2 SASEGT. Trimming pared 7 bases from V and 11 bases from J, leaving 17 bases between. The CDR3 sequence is CASTMGIGAAFF. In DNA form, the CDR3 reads TGTGCCAGCACGATGGGGATCGGGGCGGCTTTCTTT.

The CDR3: CASSSRLRGDTEAFF. In nucleotides, the CDR3 is TGTGCCAGCAGTTCCCGTTTGAGGGGAGACACTGAAGCTTTCTTT. The gene calls are TRBV12-3 or TRBV12-4 and TRBJ1-1; D may be TRBD1 (5 bases). V was clipped by 4 bases and J by 3 bases, with 15 bases between them. The CDR3 consists of 15 residues.

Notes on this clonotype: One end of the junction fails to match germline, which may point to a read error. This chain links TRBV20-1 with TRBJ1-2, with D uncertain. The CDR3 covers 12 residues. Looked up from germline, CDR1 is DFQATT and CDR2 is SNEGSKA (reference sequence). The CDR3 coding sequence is TGCAGTGCTCGAGACACTAACTATGGCTACACCTTC. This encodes CSARDTNYGYTF.

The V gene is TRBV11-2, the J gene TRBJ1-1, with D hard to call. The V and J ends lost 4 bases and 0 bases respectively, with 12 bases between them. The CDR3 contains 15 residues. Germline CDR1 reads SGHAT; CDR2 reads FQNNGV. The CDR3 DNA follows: TGTGCCAGCAGCTCGGGGATAATTATGAACACTGAAGCTTTCTTT. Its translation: CASSSGIIMNTEAFF.

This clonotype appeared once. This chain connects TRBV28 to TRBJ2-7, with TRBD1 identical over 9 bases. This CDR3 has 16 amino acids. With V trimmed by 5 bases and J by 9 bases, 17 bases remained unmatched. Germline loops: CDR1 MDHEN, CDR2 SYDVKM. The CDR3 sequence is CASSLNLGTGPPGQYF. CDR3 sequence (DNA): TGTGCCAGCAGTCTAAACCTCGGGACAGGGCCACCCGGGCAGTACTTC. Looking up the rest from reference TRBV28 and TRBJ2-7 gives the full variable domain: DVKVTQSSRYLVKRTGEKVFLECVQDMDHENMFWYRQDPGLGLRLIYFSYDVKMKEKGDIPEGYSVSREKKERFSLILESASTNQTSMYLCASSLNLGTGPPGQYFGPGTRLTVT.

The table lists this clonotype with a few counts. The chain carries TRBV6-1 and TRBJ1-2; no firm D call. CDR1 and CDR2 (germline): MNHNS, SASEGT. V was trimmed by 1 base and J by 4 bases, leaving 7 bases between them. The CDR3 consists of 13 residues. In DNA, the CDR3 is TGTGCCAGCAGTGAAGGGGCAGGCTATGGCTACACCTTC. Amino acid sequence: CASSEGAGYGYTF.

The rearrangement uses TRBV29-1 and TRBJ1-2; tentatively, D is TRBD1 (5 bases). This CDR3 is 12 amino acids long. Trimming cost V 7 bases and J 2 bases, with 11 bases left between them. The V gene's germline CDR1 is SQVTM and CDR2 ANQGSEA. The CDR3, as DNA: TGCAGCGCCCTGACAGACAACTATGGCTACACCTTC. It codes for CSALTDNYGYTF.

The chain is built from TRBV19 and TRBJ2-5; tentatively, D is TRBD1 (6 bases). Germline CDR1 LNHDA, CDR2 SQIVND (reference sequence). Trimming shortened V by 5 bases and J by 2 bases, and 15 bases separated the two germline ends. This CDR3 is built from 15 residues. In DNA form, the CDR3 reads TGTGCCAGTAGTCCCGGACAGCGGATACAAGAGACCCAGTACTTC. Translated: CASSPGQRIQETQYF. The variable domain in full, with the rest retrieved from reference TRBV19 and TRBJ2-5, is DGGITQSPKYLFRKEGQNVTLSCEQNLNHDAMYWYRQDPGQGLRLIYYSQIVNDFQKGDIAEGYSVSREKKESFPLTVTSAQKNPTAFYLCASSPGQRIQETQYFGPGTRLLVL.

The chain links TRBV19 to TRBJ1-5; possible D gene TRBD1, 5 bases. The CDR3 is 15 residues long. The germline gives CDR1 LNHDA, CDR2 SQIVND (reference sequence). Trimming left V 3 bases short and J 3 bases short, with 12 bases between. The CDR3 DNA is TGTGCCAGTAGTATTATTGACAGAGACAATCAGCCCCAGCATTTT. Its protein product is CASSIIDRDNQPQHF.

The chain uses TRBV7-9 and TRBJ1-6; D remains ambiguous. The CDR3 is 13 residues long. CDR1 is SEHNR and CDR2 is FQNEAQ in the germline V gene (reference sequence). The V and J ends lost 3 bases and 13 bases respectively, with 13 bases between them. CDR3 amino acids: CASSLVGSPPLHF. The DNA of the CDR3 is TGTGCCAGCAGCTTGGTTGGCTCCCCCCCCCTCCACTTT.

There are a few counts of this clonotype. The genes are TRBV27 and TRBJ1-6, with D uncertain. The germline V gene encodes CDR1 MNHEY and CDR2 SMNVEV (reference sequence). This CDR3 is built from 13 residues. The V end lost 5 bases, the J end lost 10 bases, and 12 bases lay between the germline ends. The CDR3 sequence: CASSAVLGSPLHF. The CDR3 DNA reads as TGTGCCAGCAGTGCCGTTCTTGGGTCACCCCTCCACTTT.

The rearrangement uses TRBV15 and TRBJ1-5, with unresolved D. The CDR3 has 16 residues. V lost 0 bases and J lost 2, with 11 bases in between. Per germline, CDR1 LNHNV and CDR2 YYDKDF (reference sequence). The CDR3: CATSREYGEGNQPQHF. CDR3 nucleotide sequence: TGTGCCACCAGCAGAGAATATGGGGAGGGCAATCAGCCCCAGCATTTT.

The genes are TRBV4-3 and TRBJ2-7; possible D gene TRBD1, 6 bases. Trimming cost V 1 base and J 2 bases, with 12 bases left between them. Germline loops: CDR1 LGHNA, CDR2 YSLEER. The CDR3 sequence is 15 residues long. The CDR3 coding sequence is TGCGCCAGCAGCCAAGTCCTTGGGGGCACCTACGAGCAGTACTTC. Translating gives CASSQVLGGTYEQYF.

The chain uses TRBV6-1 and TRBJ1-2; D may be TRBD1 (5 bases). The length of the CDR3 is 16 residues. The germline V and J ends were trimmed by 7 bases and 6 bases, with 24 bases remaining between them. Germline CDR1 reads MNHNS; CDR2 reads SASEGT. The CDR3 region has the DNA TGTGCCAGCACCAAAGGGGCCAGGGAGTATTGGCATGGCTACACCTTC. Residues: CASTKGAREYWHGYTF.

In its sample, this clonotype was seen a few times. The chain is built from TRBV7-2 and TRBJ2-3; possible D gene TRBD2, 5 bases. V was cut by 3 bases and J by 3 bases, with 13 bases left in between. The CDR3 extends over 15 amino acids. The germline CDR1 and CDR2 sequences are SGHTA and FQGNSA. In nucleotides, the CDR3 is TGTGCCAGCAGCTTTGGACTCCAGATTACAGATACGCAGTATTTT. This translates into CASSFGLQITDTQYF.

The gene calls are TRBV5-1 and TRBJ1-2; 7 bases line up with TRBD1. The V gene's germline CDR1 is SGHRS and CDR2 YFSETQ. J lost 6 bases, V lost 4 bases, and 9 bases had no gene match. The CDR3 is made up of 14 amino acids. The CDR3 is CASSPAGGLNGYTF. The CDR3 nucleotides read TGCGCCAGCAGCCCGGCAGGGGGGTTGAATGGCTACACCTTC.